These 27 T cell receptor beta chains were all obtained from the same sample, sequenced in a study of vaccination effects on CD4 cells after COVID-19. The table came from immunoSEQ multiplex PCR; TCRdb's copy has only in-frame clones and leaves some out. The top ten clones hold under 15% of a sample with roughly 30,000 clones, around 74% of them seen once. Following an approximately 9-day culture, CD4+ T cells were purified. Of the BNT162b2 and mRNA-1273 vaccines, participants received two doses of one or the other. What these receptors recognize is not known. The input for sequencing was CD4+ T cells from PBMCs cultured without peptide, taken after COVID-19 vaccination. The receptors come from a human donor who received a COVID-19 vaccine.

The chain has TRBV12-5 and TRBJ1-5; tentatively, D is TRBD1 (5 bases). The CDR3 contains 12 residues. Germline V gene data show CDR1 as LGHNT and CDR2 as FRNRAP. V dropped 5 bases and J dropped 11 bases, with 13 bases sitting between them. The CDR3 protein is CASGQDIGTQHF. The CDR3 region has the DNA TGTGCTAGTGGTCAGGACATTGGGACCCAGCATTTT.

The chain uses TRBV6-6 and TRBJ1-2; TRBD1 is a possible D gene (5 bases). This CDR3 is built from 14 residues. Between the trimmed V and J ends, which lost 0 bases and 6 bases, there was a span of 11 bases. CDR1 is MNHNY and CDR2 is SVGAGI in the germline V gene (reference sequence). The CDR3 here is CASSYSAGNNGYTF. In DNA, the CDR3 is TGTGCCAGCAGTTACTCGGCAGGGAACAATGGCTACACCTTC.

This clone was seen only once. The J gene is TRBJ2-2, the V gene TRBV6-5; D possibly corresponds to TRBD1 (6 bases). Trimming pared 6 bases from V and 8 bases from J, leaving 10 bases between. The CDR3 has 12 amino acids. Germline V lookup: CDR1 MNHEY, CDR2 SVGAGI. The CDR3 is CASRGTSGELFF. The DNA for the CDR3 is TGTGCCAGCAGGGGGACATCTGGGGAGCTGTTTTTT.

This CDR3 is CASSLSRLGETQYF. CDR3 bases: TGTGCCAGCAGTTTATCTCGGCTCGGAGAGACCCAGTACTTC. The chain combines TRBV27 with TRBJ2-5; D is undetermined. The CDR3 is 14 amino acids. V lost 0 bases and J lost 4, with 9 bases in between. Germline values: CDR1 MNHEY, CDR2 SMNVEV (reference sequence).

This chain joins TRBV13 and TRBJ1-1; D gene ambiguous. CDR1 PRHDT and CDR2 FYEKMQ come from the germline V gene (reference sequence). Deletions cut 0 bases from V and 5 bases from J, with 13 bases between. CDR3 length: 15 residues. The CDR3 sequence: CASSLGSAVATEAFF. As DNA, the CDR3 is TGTGCCAGCAGCTTAGGCTCCGCAGTGGCAACTGAAGCTTTCTTT.

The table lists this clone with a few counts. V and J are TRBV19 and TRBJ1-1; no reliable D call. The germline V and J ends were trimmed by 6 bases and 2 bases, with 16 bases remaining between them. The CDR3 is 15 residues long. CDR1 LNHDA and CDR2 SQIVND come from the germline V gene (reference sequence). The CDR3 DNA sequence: TGTGCCAGTAGCCCTCGGACCCTTACAAACACTGAAGCTTTCTTT. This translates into CASSPRTLTNTEAFF.

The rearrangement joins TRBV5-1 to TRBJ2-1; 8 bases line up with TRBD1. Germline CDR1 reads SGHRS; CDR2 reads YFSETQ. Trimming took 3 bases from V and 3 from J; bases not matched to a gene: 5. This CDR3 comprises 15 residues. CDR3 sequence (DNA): TGCGCCAGCAGCTGGGGGACAGGAGACTACAATGAGCAGTTCTTC. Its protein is CASSWGTGDYNEQFF.

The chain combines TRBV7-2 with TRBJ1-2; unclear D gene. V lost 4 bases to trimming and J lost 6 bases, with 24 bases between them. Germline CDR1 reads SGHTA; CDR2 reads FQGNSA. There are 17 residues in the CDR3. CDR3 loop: CASSSVWSASPGHGYTF. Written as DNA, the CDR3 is TGTGCCAGCAGCTCCGTGTGGTCCGCCAGCCCGGGTCATGGCTACACCTTC.

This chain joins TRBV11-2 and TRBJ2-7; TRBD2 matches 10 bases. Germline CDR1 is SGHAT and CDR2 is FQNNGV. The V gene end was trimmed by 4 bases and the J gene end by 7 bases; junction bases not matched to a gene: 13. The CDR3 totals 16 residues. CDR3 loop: CASSSLWTSGYLEQYF. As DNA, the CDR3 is TGTGCCAGCAGCTCTTTATGGACTAGCGGTTATTTGGAGCAGTACTTC.

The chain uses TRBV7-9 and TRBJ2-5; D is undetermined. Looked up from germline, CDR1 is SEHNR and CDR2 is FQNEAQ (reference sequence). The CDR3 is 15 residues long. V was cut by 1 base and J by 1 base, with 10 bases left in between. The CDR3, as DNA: TGTGCCAGCAGCTTAGACGGGTCGCTCCAAGAGACCCAGTACTTC. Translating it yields CASSLDGSLQETQYF.

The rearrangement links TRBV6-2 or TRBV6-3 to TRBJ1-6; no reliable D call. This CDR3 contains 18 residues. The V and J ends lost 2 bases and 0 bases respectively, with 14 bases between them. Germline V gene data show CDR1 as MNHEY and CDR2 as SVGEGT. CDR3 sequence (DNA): TGTGCCAGCAGTTACGCTTTCGCGGGGAGCTCCTATAATTCACCCCTCCACTTT. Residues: CASSYAFAGSSYNSPLHF.

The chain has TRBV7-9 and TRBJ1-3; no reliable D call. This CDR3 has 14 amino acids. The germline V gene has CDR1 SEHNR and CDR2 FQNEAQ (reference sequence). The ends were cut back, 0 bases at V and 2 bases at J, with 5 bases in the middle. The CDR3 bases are TGTGCCAGCAGCTTAGCAGGAGCTGGAAACACCATATATTTT. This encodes CASSLAGAGNTIYF.

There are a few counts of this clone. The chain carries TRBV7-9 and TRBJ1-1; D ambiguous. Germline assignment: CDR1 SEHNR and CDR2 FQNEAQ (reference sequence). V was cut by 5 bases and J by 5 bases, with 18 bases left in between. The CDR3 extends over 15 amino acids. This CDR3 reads CASSPTVRLGTEAFF. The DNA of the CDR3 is TGTGCCAGCAGCCCCACCGTTCGCCTTGGGACTGAAGCTTTCTTT.

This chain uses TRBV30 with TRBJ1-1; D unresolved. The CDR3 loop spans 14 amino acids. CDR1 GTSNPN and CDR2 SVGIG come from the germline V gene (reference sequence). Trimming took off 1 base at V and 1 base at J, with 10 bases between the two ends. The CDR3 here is CAWSAPRKNTEAFF. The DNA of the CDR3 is TGTGCCTGGAGTGCCCCCAGGAAGAACACTGAAGCTTTCTTT.

CDR3 sequence (DNA): TGTGCCATCAGTGCGCCCGGGTTAAGTGGCTACACCTTC. Translation: CAISAPGLSGYTF. The V call is TRBV10-3, the J call TRBJ1-2; D unclear. V dropped 4 bases and J dropped 7 bases, with 13 bases sitting between them. The germline V gene has CDR1 ENHRY and CDR2 SYGVKD. The CDR3 is 13 amino acids.

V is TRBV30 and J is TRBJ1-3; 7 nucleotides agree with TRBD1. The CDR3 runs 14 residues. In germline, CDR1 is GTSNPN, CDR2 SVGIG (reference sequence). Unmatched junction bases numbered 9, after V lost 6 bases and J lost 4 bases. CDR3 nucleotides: TGTGCCTGCCAACAACCGGGACAGGGAAACACCATATATTTT. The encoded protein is CACQQPGQGNTIYF.

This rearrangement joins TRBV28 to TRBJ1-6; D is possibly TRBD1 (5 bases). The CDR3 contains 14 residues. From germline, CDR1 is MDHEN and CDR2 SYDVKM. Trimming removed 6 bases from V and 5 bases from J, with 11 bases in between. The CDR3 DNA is TGTGCCAGCAGCGAGGGGCTAGATAATTCACCCCTCCACTTT. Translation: CASSEGLDNSPLHF.

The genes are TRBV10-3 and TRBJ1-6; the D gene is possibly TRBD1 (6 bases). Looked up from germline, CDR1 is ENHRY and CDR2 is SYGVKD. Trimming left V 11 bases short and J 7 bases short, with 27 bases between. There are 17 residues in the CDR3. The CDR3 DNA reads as TGTGCCTCTCAGCGAGGCGGGGGGGTGCAGGGGAATTCACCCCTCCACTTT. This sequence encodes CASQRGGGVQGNSPLHF.

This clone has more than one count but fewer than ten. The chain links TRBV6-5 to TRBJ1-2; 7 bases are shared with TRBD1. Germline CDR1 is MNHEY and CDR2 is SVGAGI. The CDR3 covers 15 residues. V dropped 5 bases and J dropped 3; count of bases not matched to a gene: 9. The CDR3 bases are TGTGCCAGCAGTCCTCGACGGACAGGAGACTATGGCTACACCTTC. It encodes CASSPRRTGDYGYTF.

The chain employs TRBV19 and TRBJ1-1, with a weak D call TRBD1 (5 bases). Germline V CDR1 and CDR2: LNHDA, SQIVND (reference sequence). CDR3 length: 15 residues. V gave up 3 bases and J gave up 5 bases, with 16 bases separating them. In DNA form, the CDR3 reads TGTGCCAGTAGTATCGTAGGGCAGGGAAGGACTGAAGCTTTCTTT. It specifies CASSIVGQGRTEAFF.

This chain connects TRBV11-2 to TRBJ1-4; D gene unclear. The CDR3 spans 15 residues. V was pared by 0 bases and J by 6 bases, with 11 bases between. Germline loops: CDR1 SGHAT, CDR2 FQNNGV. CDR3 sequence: CASSLEGGQDEKLFF. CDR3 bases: TGTGCCAGCAGCTTAGAAGGCGGGCAGGATGAAAAACTGTTTTTT.

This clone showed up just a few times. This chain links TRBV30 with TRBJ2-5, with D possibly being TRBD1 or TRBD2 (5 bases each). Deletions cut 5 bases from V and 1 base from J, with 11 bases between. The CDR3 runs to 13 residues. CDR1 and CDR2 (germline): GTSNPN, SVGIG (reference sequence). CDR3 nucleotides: TGTGCCTGGGCTCCAGGGACCCAAGAGACCCAGTACTTC. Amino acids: CAWAPGTQETQYF.

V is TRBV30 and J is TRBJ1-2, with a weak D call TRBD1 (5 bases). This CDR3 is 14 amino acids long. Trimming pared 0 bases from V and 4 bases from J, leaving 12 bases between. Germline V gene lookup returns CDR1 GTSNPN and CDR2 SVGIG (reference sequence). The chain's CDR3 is CAWSVSGRRYGYTF. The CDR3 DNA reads TGTGCCTGGAGTGTCTCGGGACGGCGCTATGGCTACACCTTC.

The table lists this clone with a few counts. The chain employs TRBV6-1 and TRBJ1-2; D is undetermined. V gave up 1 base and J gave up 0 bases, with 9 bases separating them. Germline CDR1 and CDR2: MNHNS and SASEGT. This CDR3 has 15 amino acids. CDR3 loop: CASSEGPRTNYGYTF. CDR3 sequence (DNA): TGTGCCAGCAGTGAAGGTCCCAGAACTAACTATGGCTACACCTTC.

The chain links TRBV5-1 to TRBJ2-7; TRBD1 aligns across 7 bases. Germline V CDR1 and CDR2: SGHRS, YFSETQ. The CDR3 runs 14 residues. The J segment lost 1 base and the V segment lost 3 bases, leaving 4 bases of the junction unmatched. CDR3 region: CASSWTGDSYEQYF. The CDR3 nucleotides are TGCGCCAGCAGCTGGACAGGAGATTCCTACGAGCAGTACTTC.

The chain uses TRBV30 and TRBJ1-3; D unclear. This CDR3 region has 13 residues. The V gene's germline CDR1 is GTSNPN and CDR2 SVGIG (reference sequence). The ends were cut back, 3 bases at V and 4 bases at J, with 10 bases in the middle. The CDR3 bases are TGTGCCTGGAGGACCCCCGGGGGAAACACCATATATTTT. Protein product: CAWRTPGGNTIYF. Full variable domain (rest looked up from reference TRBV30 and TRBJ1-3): SQTIHQWPATLVQPVGSPLSLECTVEGTSNPNLYWYRQAAGRGLQLLFYSVGIGQISSEVPQNLSASRPQDRQFILSSKKLLLSDSGFYLCAWRTPGGNTIYFGEGSWLTVV.

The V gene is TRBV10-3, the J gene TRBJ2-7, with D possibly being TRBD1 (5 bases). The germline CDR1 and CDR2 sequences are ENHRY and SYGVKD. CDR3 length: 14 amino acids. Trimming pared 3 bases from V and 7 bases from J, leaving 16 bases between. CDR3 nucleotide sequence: TGTGCCATCAGTGACCGACAGACCTCGTATGAGCAGTACTTC. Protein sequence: CAISDRQTSYEQYF.